Detailed here is one T cell receptor beta chain. This sample is drawn from a study of shared T cell receptors in the human thymus. CDR1 is SGDLS, CDR2 YYNGEE, per germline. The V gene end was trimmed by 0 bases and the J gene end by 5 bases; junction bases not matched to a gene: 5. CDR3 size: 16 residues. Assay used: immunoSEQ multiplex PCR; TCRdb lists only in-frame clones, some missing. The table has under 700,000 clones, 75% to 85% seen once; the top ten hold 0.013%. The same data also went into a second study, on human thymus T cells. That work states: Those donating were healthy Finnish infants in corrective surgery for congenital heart defects. Use of V and J genes seemed skewed within the thymic and blood repertoires. Reports from related research described highly overlapping thymic repertoires among unrelated individuals.

The clonotype originates from a boy under two years old with a congenital heart defect. The sample consisted of thymocytes. The genes are TRBV9 and TRBJ2-1; the match to TRBD1 covers 10 bases. CDR3 DNA sequence: TGTGCCAGCAGCGTAGGGGGGACAGGGGACCACAATGAGCAGTTCTTC. Its translation: CASSVGGTGDHNEQFF.